These 20 T cell receptor beta chains came from one sample sequenced in a study of blood T cell repertoires in COVID-19. Here immunoSEQ multiplex PCR was the method, and the copy in TCRdb shows in-frame clones only, minus some. The sample consists of 85,000 to 110,000 clones, around nine tenths of them appearing once. Sequencing used peripheral blood. The source is a human donor in a cohort sampled during active COVID-19.

This clone showed up just once. V is TRBV5-1 and J is TRBJ1-1, with a possible D match to TRBD1 (5 bases). V was shortened by 0 bases and J by 4 bases, with 10 bases between the two germline ends. Germline V gene data show CDR1 as SGHRS and CDR2 as YFSETQ. The CDR3 has 14 residues. This CDR3 reads CASSLERGVTEAFF. In nucleotides, the CDR3 is TGCGCCAGCAGCTTGGAGCGGGGGGTCACTGAAGCTTTCTTT.

The chain employs TRBV11-2 and TRBJ2-7, with 9 bases matching TRBD1. This CDR3 region has 14 residues. Per the germline V gene, CDR1 is SGHAT and CDR2 is FQNNGV. The V gene end was trimmed by 1 base and the J gene end by 5 bases; junction bases not matched to a gene: 3. The CDR3 DNA sequence: TGTGCCAGCAGCTTAGGCTGGACAGGGGACGAGCAGTACTTC. It encodes CASSLGWTGDEQYF.

The rearrangement links TRBV19 to TRBJ2-7, with TRBD1 matching over 7 bases. The V gene end was trimmed by 5 bases and the J gene end by 3 bases; junction bases not matched to a gene: 4. The CDR3 has 13 amino acids. Germline CDR1 reads LNHDA; CDR2 reads SQIVND (reference sequence). DNA of the CDR3: TGTGCCAGTAGTGGGACAGCGTACTACGAGCAGTACTTC. As protein: CASSGTAYYEQYF.

This sequence joins TRBV3-1 (or the pseudogene TRBV3-2) and TRBJ2-3, with TRBD1 identical over 9 bases. CDR1 and CDR2 from the germline V gene are LGHDT and YNNKEL (reference sequence). This CDR3 has 17 residues. V lost 1 base, J lost 6 bases, and 11 bases stayed unmatched. The CDR3 DNA follows: TGTGCCAGCAGCCAAGCCCTCCCGGGACAGGGAATTGATACGCAGTATTTT. It translates to CASSQALPGQGIDTQYF.

The chain carries TRBV19 and TRBJ2-3, with 8 bases fitting TRBD2. V was clipped by 5 bases and J by 1 base; unmatched bases: 5. This CDR3 has 15 residues. CDR1 is LNHDA and CDR2 is SQIVND in the germline V gene (reference sequence). In DNA form, the CDR3 reads TGTGCCAGTAGTTCTACTAGCGGTCGCACAGATACGCAGTATTTT. Its protein is CASSSTSGRTDTQYF.

The rearrangement uses TRBV5-6 and TRBJ2-7; D is ambiguous. V lost 4 bases and J 3 bases, leaving 14 bases between the germline ends. CDR1 is SGHDT and CDR2 is YYEEEE in the germline V gene. The CDR3 sequence is 14 residues long. The CDR3 protein is CASSLVWQNYEQYF. CDR3 in DNA: TGTGCCAGCAGCCTGGTATGGCAGAACTACGAGCAGTACTTC.

The gene calls are TRBV5-4 and TRBJ1-1; a weak D match, TRBD1 (6 bases). Trimming took 0 bases from V and 1 from J, leaving 7 bases between them. This CDR3 is 14 amino acids long. The germline gives CDR1 SGHNT, CDR2 YYREEE (reference sequence). CDR3: CASSLGQANTEAFF. The DNA of the CDR3 is TGTGCCAGCAGCTTGGGACAGGCGAACACTGAAGCTTTCTTT.

This chain links TRBV6-1 with TRBJ2-7; no definite D call. The CDR3 sequence is 17 residues long. Trimming removed 0 bases from V and 0 bases from J, with 15 bases in between. Germline V CDR1 and CDR2: MNHNS, SASEGT. The CDR3 sequence: CASSEAVGSESSYEQYF. The CDR3 DNA follows: TGTGCCAGCAGTGAAGCTGTCGGCTCGGAGAGCTCCTACGAGCAGTACTTC.

The chain joins TRBV4-1 to TRBJ1-1; D may be TRBD1 (5 bases). The germline CDR1 and CDR2 sequences are MGHRA and YSYEKL. The CDR3 runs to 16 residues. V was trimmed by 0 bases and J by 4 bases, leaving 15 bases between them. The CDR3 DNA is TGCGCCAGCAGCCAAGATATGGGGGAGGGATTCACTGAAGCTTTCTTT. Amino acid sequence: CASSQDMGEGFTEAFF.

This chain links TRBV28 with TRBJ1-1, with a tentative D call TRBD1 (5 bases). V lost 7 bases and J 4 bases, leaving 16 bases between the germline ends. This CDR3 is built from 14 residues. The V gene's germline CDR1 is MDHEN and CDR2 SYDVKM. In DNA form, the CDR3 reads TGTGCCAGCATTTCCGGACATCCAACCACTGAAGCTTTCTTT. The encoded protein is CASISGHPTTEAFF.

For the CDR3, the DNA is TGCGCCAGCAGTCGAGGGGGGGGTCCCCAAGAGACCCAGTACTTC. This translates into CASSRGGGPQETQYF. The chain couples TRBV10-2 to TRBJ2-5; D possibly corresponds to TRBD2 (7 bases). The CDR3 covers 15 residues. Germline V lookup: CDR1 WSHSY, CDR2 SAAADI. Trimming took off 5 bases at V and 1 base at J, with 14 bases between the two ends.

The chain has TRBV11-2 and TRBJ2-7; 7 bases are a match to TRBD1. The CDR3 is 15 residues long. Unmatched junction bases numbered 10, after V lost 7 bases and J lost 1 base. The germline V gene encodes CDR1 SGHAT and CDR2 FQNNGV. The DNA of the CDR3 is TGTGCCAGCAACAGCCCGGGACAGCCTTCCTACGAGCAGTACTTC. This encodes CASNSPGQPSYEQYF.

This rearrangement joins TRBV9 to TRBJ1-1; maybe TRBD1 (6 bases). The CDR3 loop spans 13 amino acids. Looked up from germline, CDR1 is SGDLS and CDR2 is YYNGEE. Trimming cost V 2 bases and J 3 bases, with 8 bases left between them. In nucleotides, the CDR3 is TGTGCCAGCAGCGTTGGGGGCTACACTGAAGCTTTCTTT. Amino acids: CASSVGGYTEAFF.

V usage is TRBV6-5 and J usage is TRBJ2-7, with a tentative D call TRBD2 (6 bases). Trimming stripped 4 bases from V and 6 bases from J, with 13 bases between. Germline V gives CDR1 MNHEY, CDR2 SVGAGI. The CDR3 is made up of 13 amino acids. The CDR3 region has the DNA TGTGCCAGCAGTTCCGAAGCAGCGGGCGAGCAGTACTTC. Protein product: CASSSEAAGEQYF.

The J gene is TRBJ1-1, the V gene TRBV7-2, with D possibly matching TRBD1 (6 bases). From germline, CDR1 is SGHTA and CDR2 FQGNSA. This CDR3 has 13 residues. Trimming removed 8 bases at V and 0 bases at J, with 10 bases between. The CDR3 loop reads CASLTGLNTEAFF. The CDR3 nucleotides read TGTGCCAGCCTAACAGGGTTGAACACTGAAGCTTTCTTT.

The chain combines TRBV11-3 with TRBJ2-1; D ambiguous. Germline loops: CDR1 SGHNT, CDR2 YENEEA. CDR3 length: 15 amino acids. The V and J ends lost 0 bases and 5 bases respectively, with 11 bases between them. The CDR3 DNA is TGTGCCAGCAGCTTAGATCATCCAGGTCACAATGAGCAGTTCTTC. It yields the protein CASSLDHPGHNEQFF.

This sequence joins TRBV29-1 and TRBJ2-6; possible D gene TRBD2, 5 bases. V lost 5 bases and J lost 0, with 5 bases in between. In germline, CDR1 is SQVTM, CDR2 ANQGSEA. The CDR3 covers 13 residues. The DNA for the CDR3 is TGCAGCGTTCGGGGCTCTGGGGCCAACGTCCTGACTTTC. It yields the protein CSVRGSGANVLTF.

The genes are TRBV9 and TRBJ1-2; D gene ambiguous. The V end lost 2 bases, the J end lost 8 bases, and 13 bases lay between the germline ends. Per the germline V gene, CDR1 is SGDLS and CDR2 is YYNGEE. There are 13 residues in the CDR3. DNA of the CDR3: TGTGCCAGCAGCGTCGACATCTCGGAAGGCTACACCTTC. This translates into CASSVDISEGYTF.

CDR3 protein: CASSPPSTPRGETQYF. For the CDR3, the DNA is TGTGCCAGCTCACCACCTTCGACCCCAAGGGGGGAGACCCAGTACTTC. V usage is TRBV18 and J usage is TRBJ2-5; possibly TRBD1 for D (6 bases). V was trimmed by 0 bases and J by 5 bases, leaving 16 bases between them. CDR3 length: 16 residues. Looked up from germline, CDR1 is KGHSH and CDR2 is LQKENI. Filled out from reference TRBV18 and TRBJ2-5, the complete variable domain reads NAGVMQNPRHLVRRRGQEARLRCSPMKGHSHVYWYRQLPEEGLKFMVYLQKENIIDESGMPKERFSAEFPKEGPSILRIQQVVRGDSAAYFCASSPPSTPRGETQYFGPGTRLLVL.

CDR3: CASSSPGQNYGYTF. CDR3 DNA: TGCGCCAGCAGCTCTCCGGGACAGAACTATGGCTACACCTTC. The rearrangement joins TRBV5-1 to TRBJ1-2; 7 bases are shared with TRBD1. The trim removed 3 bases at V and 2 bases at J, leaving 4 bases unmatched. The CDR3 totals 14 residues. The germline CDR1 and CDR2 sequences are SGHRS and YFSETQ.